This entry describes one TCR beta chain. This receptor's antigen is unknown. Per-base quality was not reported, and no clone a single base away is much larger than it. The record originates from a study of T cells in localized non-small cell lung cancer (dated by TCRdb to 2019 to 2021). Some background on the complete study: Comparing tumors with uninvolved tumor-adjacent lungs, the study looked at the T cell repertoires of roughly 250 patients with early-stage NSCLC. A mean age of roughly 66 years was recorded for the NSCLC patients, of whom roughly 130 were male and about 100 were female. The cohort was made up of some 240 treatment-naive NSCLC patients whose localized lung tumors had been resected. Overall study results and their limits: Uninvolved tumor-adjacent lung showed the highest T cell clonality, higher than tumor, which suggests more focused antigenic responses in the uninvolved tumor-adjacent lung. Longer overall survival was associated with higher T cell density in blood, whereas shorter survival was associated with higher clonality in adjacent lung. A median of 57 of the top 100 tumor clones turned up in the paired uninvolved adjacent lung, and under 30 of those clones also ranked among the top 100 of that same adjacent lung. Because the study design was exploratory, TCR variables were selected using unadjusted p-values without false-discovery rate correction. Multi-region tumor sequencing was not performed, so intratumor heterogeneity could not be excluded.

At diagnosis, tumor, uninvolved tumor-adjacent lung and peripheral blood were collected and then preserved as a mix of FFPE and fresh-frozen material. For TCR repertoire profiling, the blood samples were analyzed as peripheral blood mononuclear cells. The immunoSEQ Assay was used to sequence TCR beta CDR3 regions from DNA. The study's own analysis went as follows. T cell density was computed as TCR beta template counts normalized to usable DNA estimated by amplifying housekeeping genes. Richness was estimated using the preseqR package, with extrapolation to 400,000 templates for PBMC samples and to 120,000 templates for tissue samples. Clonality was calculated as one minus Pielou's evenness. Differential abundance testing on productive amino-acid clonotypes, with a minimum total count of 5 and an alpha of 0.1, was used to identify tissue-enriched TCRs. Repertoire overlap between compartments was quantified with the Jaccard Index and Morisita Overlap Index. GLIPH grouped TCR beta CDR3s together with public tetramer-defined viral CDR3s, and a viral motif had to include at least three viral sequences and show V-gene enrichment. TCRdb's version of the immuneACCESS table is confined to in-frame rearrangements and falls short of the full clone set. An unresolved V gene accounts for under half of the shortfall where checked; the remainder is of unknown origin. V and J calls plus clone size are reproduced from that table; the DNA served to infer D and trimming. The sample table shows under 40,000 clones, and 86% are seen once. The ten largest clones add up to around 4.2% of the sample.

The germline V and J ends show losses of 5 bases and 7 bases respectively, and no gene match explains 3 bases of the junction. The cysteine opens and the phenylalanine closes a CDR3 of 13 amino acids. This entry keeps only the CDR3 DNA: 39 bases, framed from base 1. CDR1 and CDR2 are drawn from the germline V gene (reference sequence): LNHDA, SQIVND. Here the sequenced sample was peripheral blood, taken before any cancer treatment. This chain joins TRBV19 to TRBJ1-4, and 8 junctional nucleotides match TRBD1. The receptor was derived from a male donor at least 60 years old with stage III lung adenocarcinoma. Here is the DNA: TGTGCCAGTAGTCAGGGGGCTGTTGAAAAACTGTTTTTT. It translates to CASSQGAVEKLFF.